Listed here is a single T cell receptor beta chain. The antigen remains undetermined. The data were taken from a study of CD4 T cells in relation to SARS-CoV-2 and coronaviruses. General study findings and limits: Each donor contributed either pre-pandemic or post-infection samples, not both.

The table came from immunoSEQ multiplex PCR; TCRdb's copy has only in-frame clones and leaves some out. The table has just under 30,000 clones, around 72% seen once. The V and J ends lost 5 bases and 5 bases, in that order; junction bases with no gene match: 4. This CDR3 region has 13 residues. Germline values: CDR1 MNHNY, CDR2 SVGAGI (reference sequence). The unexposed donors gave CD4+ T cells in about 2010-2019, prior to COVID-19. CD4+ T cells were isolated from the cells after more than 8 days of culture. About 2 million PBMCs per well were cultured with 9 to 10 IU/ml IL-2. The J gene is TRBJ1-2, the V gene TRBV6-6, with 8 bases lining up with TRBD1. Sequencing was done on a sample of CD4+ T cells from PBMCs, cultured in vitro. This clonotype was sampled from a human donor in good health. CDR3 amino acids: CASSLTGGYGYTF. DNA for the CDR3: TGTGCCAGCAGTCTTACAGGGGGTTATGGCTACACCTTC.